Listed below are T cell receptor beta chains from one sample, sequenced in a study of T cell responses to AZD1222 COVID-19 vaccine. Sequenced by immunoSEQ multiplex PCR; TCRdb stores in-frame clones only, minus some. Of 120,000 to 150,000 clones in the sample, approximately 90% are singletons; the top ten hold about 2%. The specimen was peripheral blood, collected 28 days after the second AZD1222 dose. These receptors all come from an adult who received the AZD1222 COVID-19 vaccine. Both conserved end residues are part of each CDR3. D genes are given only for firm matches. The size of a clone is reported for some rows only, either as once, few or many, or as a class for expanded clones.

abundance	v_gene	d_gene	len	j_gene	CDR3aa	CDR3nt
-	TRBV29-1	-	13	TRBJ2-7	CSVKVGRDYEQYF	TGCAGCGTGAAGGTTGGTCGAGACTACGAGCAGTACTTC
-	TRBV19	-	15	TRBJ2-6	CASSIQGNGANVLTF	TGTGCCAGTAGTATACAGGGAAATGGGGCCAACGTCCTGACTTTC
-	TRBV5-1	-	14	TRBJ1-1	CASSLAAGVTEAFF	TGCGCCAGCAGCTTGGCGGCAGGGGTAACTGAAGCTTTCTTT
-	TRBV18	-	14	TRBJ1-2	CASSPLRGADGYTF	TGTGCCAGCTCACCCCTTAGGGGGGCCGATGGCTACACCTTC
-	TRBV11-2	-	15	TRBJ1-1	CASSPKRTGNTEAFF	TGTGCCAGCAGCCCGAAACGGACTGGGAACACTGAAGCTTTCTTT
-	TRBV7-3	-	14	TRBJ2-3	CASSIGRTTDTQYF	TGTGCCAGCAGCATTGGACGTACCACAGATACGCAGTATTTT
-	TRBV2	TRBD1	15	TRBJ1-5	CASSEEQGARQPQHF	TGTGCCAGCAGTGAAGAACAGGGGGCCCGTCAGCCCCAGCATTTT
-	TRBV5-4	-	13	TRBJ2-3	CASSLVVSDTQYF	TGTGCCAGCAGCTTGGTTGTTAGCGATACGCAGTATTTT
-	TRBV7-2	-	11	TRBJ1-1	CASSHGTEAFF	TGTGCCAGCAGCCATGGGACTGAAGCTTTCTTT
-	TRBV27	TRBD1	15	TRBJ2-1	CASSQTGGPYNEQFF	TGTGCCAGCAGCCAGACAGGGGGCCCCTACAATGAGCAGTTCTTC
-	TRBV9	-	15	TRBJ2-1	CASSQMSAEGNEQFF	TGTGCCAGCAGCCAGATGAGCGCAGAAGGGAATGAGCAGTTCTTC
-	TRBV2	-	12	TRBJ1-5	CASSGLKQPQHF	TGTGCCAGCAGTGGACTTAAGCAGCCCCAGCATTTT
-	TRBV2	TRBD1	16	TRBJ1-2	CASSEIRTGVGYGYTF	TGTGCCAGCAGTGAAATAAGGACAGGCGTTGGCTATGGCTACACCTTC
-	TRBV5-6	-	16	TRBJ2-7	CASSLIRQWEKGEQYF	TGTGCCAGCAGCTTGATAAGGCAGTGGGAAAAAGGCGAGCAGTACTTC
-	TRBV9	-	13	TRBJ1-2	CASSVGAGDGYTF	TGTGCCAGCAGCGTGGGGGCGGGCGATGGCTACACCTTC
-	TRBV11-2	TRBD2	18	TRBJ2-1	CASSSRIVTSGGANEQFF	TGTGCCAGCAGCTCCCGAATCGTGACTAGCGGGGGGGCCAATGAGCAGTTCTTC
-	TRBV19	-	14	TRBJ2-7	CASSIPGVGAEQYF	TGTGCCAGTAGTATCCCCGGGGTGGGGGCCGAGCAGTACTTC
-	TRBV2	-	13	TRBJ2-4	CASSVRDESIQYF	TGTGCCAGCAGTGTTAGGGATGAGAGCATTCAGTACTTC
-	TRBV5-4	TRBD1	12	TRBJ2-1	CASSPREGAVIF	TGTGCCAGCAGCCCCCGAGAGGGGGCGGTAATCTTC
once	TRBV4-1	TRBD1	14	TRBJ1-1	CASSYRQGVTEAFF	TGCGCCAGCAGCTACCGACAGGGGGTCACTGAAGCTTTCTTT
-	TRBV15	-	17	TRBJ1-4	CATSRDLGPRGNEKLFF	TGTGCCACCAGCAGAGATTTAGGCCCCCGGGGCAATGAAAAACTGTTTTTT
-	TRBV5-8	-	16	TRBJ2-6	CASSKGPRSGANVLTF	TGTGCCAGCAGCAAGGGTCCTCGTAGTGGGGCCAACGTCCTGACTTTC
-	TRBV5-1	-	14	TRBJ2-7	CASSLEAGAYEQYF	TGCGCCAGCAGCTTGGAGGCAGGGGCCTACGAGCAGTACTTC
-	TRBV5-1	-	13	TRBJ1-2	CASSDGRFYGYTF	TGCGCCAGCAGCGACGGACGGTTCTATGGCTACACCTTC
-	TRBV12-5	TRBD1	15	TRBJ2-5	CASGLGTGESETQYF	TGTGCTAGTGGTTTGGGGACAGGGGAGTCGGAGACCCAGTACTTC
-	TRBV9	-	14	TRBJ1-2	CASSPQSQNYGYTF	TGTGCCAGCAGCCCCCAATCTCAAAACTATGGCTACACCTTC
-	TRBV18	-	15	TRBJ1-2	CASSPEWDSNYGYTF	TGTGCCAGCTCACCGGAATGGGACTCCAACTATGGCTACACCTTC
-	TRBV27	-	13	TRBJ2-1	CASGRQNYNEQFF	TGTGCCAGCGGGCGACAGAACTACAATGAGCAGTTCTTC
-	TRBV28	TRBD1	15	TRBJ1-2	CASSPTGTGVGGYTF	TGTGCCAGCAGCCCAACCGGGACAGGGGTAGGGGGCTACACCTTC
-	TRBV7-9	-	14	TRBJ1-4	CASSLVPTNEKLFF	TGTGCCAGCAGCTTAGTCCCAACTAATGAAAAACTGTTTTTT
once	TRBV5-1	-	14	TRBJ1-1	CASSSWPDGTEAFF	TGCGCCAGCAGCTCCTGGCCGGATGGGACTGAAGCTTTCTTT
-	TRBV9	-	16	TRBJ1-6	CASSEFREPYNSPLHF	TGTGCCAGCAGCGAATTCAGGGAACCCTATAATTCACCCCTCCACTTT
-	TRBV19	TRBD1	14	TRBJ2-5	CASRKQGSQETQYF	TGTGCCAGTAGAAAACAGGGGAGCCAAGAGACCCAGTACTTC